These T cell receptor beta chains were read from a single sample in a study of CD8 T cells in ankylosing spondylitis. One entry per CDR3 protein results from TCRdb running MiXCR on the 5' RACE reads. The data hold fewer than 450,000 distinct CDR3 sequences, with 15% to 20% observed a single time. Sequencing was performed on blood, either unsorted or a sorted T cell fraction (not recorded which). These receptor sequences come from a male donor with ankylosing spondylitis. Each CDR3 is given with its conserved first and last residue. The D gene is left open where the match is weak. Size tells how often a clone was seen (once, few, many) or the class of an expanded clone, and some rows leave it out.

D	J	V	size	DNA	CDR3
TRBD1	TRBJ1-1	TRBV19	few	TGTGCCAGTAGTATGAGGCAGGGGGGAACTGAAGCTTTCTTT	CASSMRQGGTEAFF
.	TRBJ1-1	TRBV21-1	.	TGTGCCAGCAGCAAAAAGGGGCGGCCGGACTCGAACACTGAAGCTTTCTTT	CASSKKGRPDSNTEAFF
.	TRBJ1-1	TRBV10-3	many	TGTGCCATCAGAAGACTGAAAGAAGGCGCTGAAGCTTTCTTT	CAIRRLKEGAEAFF
TRBD2	TRBJ2-7	TRBV20-1	.	TGCAGTGCTAGAGCCGACATACGGACTAGCGGGAGGTGGGCGGCCAACGAGCAGTACTTC	CSARADIRTSGRWAANEQYF
.	TRBJ2-3	TRBV15	many	TGTGCCACCAGCATAAGCCTTGGGCCAGCAACAGATACGCAGTATTTT	CATSISLGPATDTQYF
TRBD2	TRBJ2-3	TRBV2	.	TGTGCCAGCAGTGGACTAGCGGTCACAGATACGCAGTATTTT	CASSGLAVTDTQYF
.	TRBJ2-1	TRBV16	few	TGTGCCAGCAGTCCAGGCCGGACAAATGAGCAGTTCTTC	CASSPGRTNEQFF
.	TRBJ2-2	TRBV3-1	.	TGTGCCAGCAGTCCTACGAACGGTGCCGGGGAGCTGTTTTTT	CASSPTNGAGELFF
TRBD2	TRBJ2-1	TRBV24-1	few	TGTGCCACCAGTGACCAGCGGGAGTCCTACAATGAGCAGTTCTTC	CATSDQRESYNEQFF
TRBD2	TRBJ2-7	TRBV5-6	.	TGTGCCAGCAGCCGCGACGGGAGGTATCTCTTC	CASSRDGRYLF
.	TRBJ1-1	TRBV18	.	TGTGCCAGCTCACCAAATTTGAATGCCCGACGCACTGAAGCTTTCTTT	CASSPNLNARRTEAFF
.	TRBJ2-7	TRBV5-1	few	TGCGCCAGCAGCTTGAGTTGGCAGACCCACGAGCAGTACTTC	CASSLSWQTHEQYF
TRBD2	TRBJ2-2	TRBV20-1	many	TGCAGTGCTATAACCGGGAGCGGGGGTATCCAGGGCACCGGGGAGCTGTTTTTT	CSAITGSGGIQGTGELFF
.	TRBJ1-5	TRBV12-3/TRBV12-4	.	TGTGCCAGCAGTTTATGGGCAGGGGGCAATCAGCCCCAGCATTTT	CASSLWAGGNQPQHF
.	TRBJ1-6	TRBV12-3/TRBV12-4	many	TGTGCCAGCAGGAGCTCCTATAATTCACCCCTCCACTTT	CASRSSYNSPLHF